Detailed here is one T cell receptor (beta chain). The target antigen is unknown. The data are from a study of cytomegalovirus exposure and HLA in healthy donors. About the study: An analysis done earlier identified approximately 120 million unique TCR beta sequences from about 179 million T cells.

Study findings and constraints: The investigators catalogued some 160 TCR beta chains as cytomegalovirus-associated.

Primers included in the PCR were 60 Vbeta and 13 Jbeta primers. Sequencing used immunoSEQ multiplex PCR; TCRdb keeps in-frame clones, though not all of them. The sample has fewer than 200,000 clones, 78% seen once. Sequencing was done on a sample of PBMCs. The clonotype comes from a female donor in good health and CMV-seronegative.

CDR3 sequence reads: CASSLEAGEGEGGWETQYF. The CDR3 nucleotides read TGTGCCAGCAGCTTAGAGGCAGGGGAAGGGGAGGGGGGCTGGGAGACCCAGTACTTC. The J gene is TRBJ2-5, the V gene TRBV7-8; maybe TRBD2 (7 bases). CDR1 is SGHVS and CDR2 is FQNEAQ in the germline V gene. V was clipped by 1 base and J by 5 bases, with 26 bases between them. The CDR3 totals 19 residues. Looking up the rest from reference TRBV7-8 and TRBJ2-5 gives the full variable domain: GAGVSQSPRYKVAKRGQDVALRCDPISGHVSLFWYQQALGQGPEFLTYFQNEAQLDKSGLPSDRFFAERPEGSVSTLKIQRTQQEDSAVYLCASSLEAGEGEGGWETQYFGPGTRLLVL.